This T cell receptor beta chain was recorded in a study of blood T cell repertoires in COVID-19. Looking at the study overall: Sources were T cells, B-cell-depleted T cells, or PBMCs; the material itself was cDNA or gDNA.

V was cut by 0 bases and J by 7 bases, with 3 bases left in between. This CDR3 region has 11 residues. Germline CDR1 SGHTA, CDR2 FQGNSA. As processed by the authors: Amplified reference gene primers provided the basis for estimating nucleated cell counts. Method: immunoSEQ multiplex PCR; TCRdb's copy keeps in-frame clones and lacks some. The V and J calls and clone size are taken from that table; D and trimming were inferred from the DNA. The sample lists under 65,000 clones; roughly 80% were seen once. The chain links TRBV7-2 to TRBJ1-1, with D unclear. The receptor was isolated from a woman aged 60-70 years with acute or convalescent COVID-19. The sample consisted of peripheral blood. Written as DNA, the CDR3 is TGTGCCAGCAGCTTAGCGTATGAAGCTTTCTTT. It encodes CASSLAYEAFF.